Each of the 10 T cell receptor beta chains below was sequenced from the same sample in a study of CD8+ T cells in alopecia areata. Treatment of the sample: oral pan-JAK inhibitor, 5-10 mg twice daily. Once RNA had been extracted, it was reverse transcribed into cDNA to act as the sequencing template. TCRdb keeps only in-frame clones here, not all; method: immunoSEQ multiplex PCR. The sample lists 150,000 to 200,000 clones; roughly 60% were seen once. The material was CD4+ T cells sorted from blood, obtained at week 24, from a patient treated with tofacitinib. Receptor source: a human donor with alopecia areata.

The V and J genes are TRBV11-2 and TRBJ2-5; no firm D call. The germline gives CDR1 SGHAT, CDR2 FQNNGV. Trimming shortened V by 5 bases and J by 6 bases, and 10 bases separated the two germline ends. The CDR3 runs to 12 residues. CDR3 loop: CASSPYDQTQYF. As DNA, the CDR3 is TGTGCCAGCAGCCCCTACGACCAGACCCAGTACTTC.

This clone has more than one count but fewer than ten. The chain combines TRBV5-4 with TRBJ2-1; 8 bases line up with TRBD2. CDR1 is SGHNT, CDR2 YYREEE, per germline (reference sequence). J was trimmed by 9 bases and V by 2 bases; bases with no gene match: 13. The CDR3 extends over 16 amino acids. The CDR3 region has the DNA TGTGCCAGCAGCTTCCCGGGACTAGGAGGAACGGGTGAGCAGTTCTTC. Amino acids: CASSFPGLGGTGEQFF.

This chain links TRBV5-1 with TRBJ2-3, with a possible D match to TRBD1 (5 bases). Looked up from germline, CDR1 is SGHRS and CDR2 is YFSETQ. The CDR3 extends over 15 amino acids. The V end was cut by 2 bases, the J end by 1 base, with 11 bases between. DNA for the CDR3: TGCGCCAGCAGCTTACAGGACCCCTGCACAGATACGCAGTATTTT. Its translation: CASSLQDPCTDTQYF.

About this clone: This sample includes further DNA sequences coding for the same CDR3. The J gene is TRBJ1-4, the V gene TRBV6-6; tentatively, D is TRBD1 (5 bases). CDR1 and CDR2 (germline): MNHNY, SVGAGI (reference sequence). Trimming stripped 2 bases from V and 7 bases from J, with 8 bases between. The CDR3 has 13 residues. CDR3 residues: CASSYDRTEKLFF. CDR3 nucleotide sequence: TGTGCCAGCAGTTACGACAGAACTGAAAAACTGTTTTTT.

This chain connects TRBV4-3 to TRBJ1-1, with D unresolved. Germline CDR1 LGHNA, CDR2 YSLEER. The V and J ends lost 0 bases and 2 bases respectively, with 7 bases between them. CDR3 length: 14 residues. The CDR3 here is CASSQEGRNTEAFF. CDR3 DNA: TGCGCCAGCAGCCAAGAAGGACGAAACACTGAAGCTTTCTTT.

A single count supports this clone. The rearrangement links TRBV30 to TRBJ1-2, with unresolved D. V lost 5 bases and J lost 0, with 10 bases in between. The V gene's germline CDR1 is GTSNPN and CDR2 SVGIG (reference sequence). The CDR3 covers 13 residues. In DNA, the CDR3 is TGTGCCTGGGAGGACGTTACTAACTATGGCTACACCTTC. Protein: CAWEDVTNYGYTF. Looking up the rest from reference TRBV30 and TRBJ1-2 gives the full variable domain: SQTIHQWPATLVQPVGSPLSLECTVEGTSNPNLYWYRQAAGRGLQLLFYSVGIGQISSEVPQNLSASRPQDRQFILSSKKLLLSDSGFYLCAWEDVTNYGYTFGSGTRLTVV.

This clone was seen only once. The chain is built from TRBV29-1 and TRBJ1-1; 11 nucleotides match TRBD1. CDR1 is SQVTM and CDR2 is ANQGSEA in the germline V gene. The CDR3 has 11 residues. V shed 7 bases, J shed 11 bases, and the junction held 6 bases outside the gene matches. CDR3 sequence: CSAGQGASAFF. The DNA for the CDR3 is TGCAGCGCTGGACAGGGGGCGTCGGCTTTCTTT.

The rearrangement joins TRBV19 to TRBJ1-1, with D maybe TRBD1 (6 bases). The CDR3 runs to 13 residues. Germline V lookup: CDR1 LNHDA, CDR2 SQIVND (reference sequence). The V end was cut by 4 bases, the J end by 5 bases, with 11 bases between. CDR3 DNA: TGTGCCAGTAGTACCGGACAGATGACTGAAGCTTTCTTT. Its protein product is CASSTGQMTEAFF.

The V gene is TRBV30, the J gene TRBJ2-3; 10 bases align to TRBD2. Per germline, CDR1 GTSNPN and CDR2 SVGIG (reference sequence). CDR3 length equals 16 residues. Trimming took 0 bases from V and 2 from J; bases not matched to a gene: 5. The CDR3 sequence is CAWSVHLAGATDTQYF. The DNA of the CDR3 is TGTGCCTGGAGTGTACATCTAGCGGGAGCCACAGATACGCAGTATTTT.

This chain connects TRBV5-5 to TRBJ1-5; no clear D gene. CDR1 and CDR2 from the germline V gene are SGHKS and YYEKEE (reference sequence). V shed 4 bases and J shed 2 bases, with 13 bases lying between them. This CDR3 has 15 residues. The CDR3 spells CASSGEAPGNQPQHF. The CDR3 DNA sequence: TGTGCCAGCAGCGGGGAGGCCCCGGGCAATCAGCCCCAGCATTTT.